Listed below are T cell receptor beta chains from one sample, sequenced in a study of T-cell reconstitution after alpha-beta-depleted transplantation in children. TCRdb used MiXCR to reprocess the PCR reads, holding one entry per CDR3 protein. The sample carries some 600,000 distinct CDR3 sequences, 10% to 15% recorded once. Sequenced material: PBMCs, mostly from graft donor cells, taken 360 days after TCRalphabeta/CD19-depleted stem cell transplant. These receptors all stem from a male patient aged 10 to 17 who had a stem cell transplant for acute myeloid leukemia, so the T cells may come from the graft donor. Each CDR3 is given with its conserved first and last residue. D genes are given only for firm matches.

V	J	D	CDR3
TRBV4-1	TRBJ2-4	-	CASSQGGILAKNIQYF
TRBV28	TRBJ2-2	TRBD2	CASSSSGRTTGGELFF
TRBV24-1	TRBJ2-1	TRBD1	CATSDLRPQGERTYNEQFF
TRBV12-3/TRBV12-4	TRBJ2-1	-	CASSPTPRDPTDHEQFF
TRBV12-3/TRBV12-4	TRBJ2-7	TRBD1	CASSSYGRGLDSYEQYF
TRBV20-1	TRBJ2-1	-	CSARSAGEGQFF
TRBV12-3/TRBV12-4	TRBJ2-1	TRBD2	CASSLAGTSGSSYNEQFF
TRBV7-6	TRBJ2-1	TRBD1	CASSSRTGSYNEQFF
TRBV7-2	TRBJ2-1	-	CASSLGPQRLSYNEQFF
TRBV11-2	TRBJ2-1	TRBD2	CASSTHGLAGDNEQFF
TRBV5-6	TRBJ2-5	-	CASSLAGPETQYF
TRBV2	TRBJ1-5	-	CASSEKALRLSNQPQHF
TRBV7-3	TRBJ2-1	-	CASSLNGINEQFF
TRBV5-1	TRBJ2-1	TRBD1	CASRWGDRSYNEQFF
TRBV4-3	TRBJ2-1	TRBD1	CASSQGSTGDNEQFF
TRBV10-2	TRBJ2-7	-	CASRKLTDPYEQYF
TRBV7-2	TRBJ2-7	-	CASSLNRPIEQYF
TRBV6-5	TRBJ2-1	-	CASSWTNEQFF
TRBV20-1	TRBJ1-4	-	CSAREGAFNEKLFF
TRBV7-2	TRBJ2-3	-	CASSLVEGTDTQYF
TRBV2	TRBJ2-1	TRBD2	CASTPNPSAGEQFF
TRBV9	TRBJ2-7	TRBD2	CASSVDLAGPYEQYF
TRBV29-1	TRBJ2-7	TRBD2	CSVFVTGTSGAYEQYF
TRBV29-1	TRBJ2-7	TRBD2	CSVDAGGPWEQYF